The 16 T cell receptor beta chains reported below all come from one sample, sequenced in a study of blood T cells in healthy people across ages. Using a J-beta primer mix together with a sample-barcoded 5' primer, a second PCR was run for roughly 6 to 11 cycles. Via MiXCR, TCRdb re-called the 5' RACE reads, giving one row per CDR3 protein. Among about 800,000 distinct CDR3 sequences listed, roughly 25% were seen once. This sample was also put to use in a study of T cells of mothers and their children.

Sequencing input: blood. These receptors came from a boy aged 10-17 years in good health.

The chain recombines TRBV4-3 with TRBJ1-5, with 8 bases lining up with TRBD1. CDR3 length: 16 amino acids. V dropped 4 bases and J dropped 6; count of bases not matched to a gene: 11. From germline, CDR1 is LGHNA and CDR2 YSLEER. The CDR3 nucleotides read TGCGCCAGCAGCCCAAGTCGGACAGGGTTGGGTCAGCCCCAGCATTTT. This gives the protein CASSPSRTGLGQPQHF.

The gene calls are TRBV28 and TRBJ2-7; 7 bases line up with TRBD2. CDR1 MDHEN and CDR2 SYDVKM come from the germline V gene. The V segment lost 3 bases and the J segment 7 bases; nucleotides outside the gene matches: 3. CDR3 size: 12 residues. CDR3 sequence reads: CASSLGGWEQYF. The CDR3 DNA sequence: TGTGCCAGCAGTTTGGGAGGGTGGGAGCAGTACTTC.

The rearrangement joins TRBV5-1 to TRBJ2-5; D could derive from TRBD1 or TRBD2 (5 bases each). The germline V gene has CDR1 SGHRS and CDR2 YFSETQ. V was cut by 4 bases and J by 1 base, with 14 bases left in between. CDR3 length equals 15 residues. The CDR3 is CASSLQGGGQETQYF. The CDR3 DNA follows: TGCGCCAGCAGCCTTCAAGGTGGGGGCCAAGAGACCCAGTACTTC.

The J gene is TRBJ1-1, the V gene TRBV7-9; D is unclear. CDR1 SEHNR and CDR2 FQNEAQ come from the germline V gene (reference sequence). V lost 8 bases to trimming and J lost 3 bases, with 13 bases between them. The CDR3 is 13 amino acids. Here the CDR3 reads CASLREVHTEAFF. CDR3 nucleotides: TGTGCCAGCCTCCGAGAGGTTCACACTGAAGCTTTCTTT.

The chain links TRBV27 to TRBJ2-1; D ambiguous. The germline CDR1 and CDR2 sequences are MNHEY and SMNVEV (reference sequence). V lost 0 bases to trimming and J lost 6 bases, with 6 bases between them. This CDR3 spans 13 amino acids. CDR3 in DNA: TGTGCCAGCAGTTTATCCCCCTCCAATGAGCAGTTCTTC. Translating gives CASSLSPSNEQFF.

DNA of the CDR3: TGCGCCAGCAGCCATGCCGGGACAGGAACCTACGAGCAGTACTTC. Protein sequence: CASSHAGTGTYEQYF. The chain recombines TRBV4-3 with TRBJ2-7, with 8 bases matching TRBD1. The J segment lost 2 bases and the V segment lost 3 bases, leaving 6 bases of the junction unmatched. The CDR3 sequence is 15 residues long. Germline V lookup: CDR1 LGHNA, CDR2 YSLEER.

The chain carries TRBV6-6 and TRBJ1-5; weak D call: TRBD1 (5 bases). CDR1 is MNHNY and CDR2 is SVGAGI in the germline V gene (reference sequence). The length of the CDR3 is 14 residues. Trimming shortened V by 6 bases and J by 2 bases, and 11 bases separated the two germline ends. Here the CDR3 DNA reads TGTGCCAGCAGACAGTCGGGGGGCAATCAGCCCCAGCATTTT. It is translated as CASRQSGGNQPQHF.

This clonotype turned up a few times. The chain links TRBV7-2 to TRBJ2-7, with a weak D call TRBD1 (5 bases). With 6 bases removed from V and 2 bases from J, the gap between germline ends came to 11 bases. The CDR3 consists of 13 residues. Germline V gives CDR1 SGHTA, CDR2 FQGNSA. The CDR3 loop is CASRGPMAYEQYF. DNA of the CDR3: TGTGCCAGCAGGGGGCCTATGGCCTACGAGCAGTACTTC.

In this sample, this clonotype turned up a few times. Relative to the germline gene, one junction end is altered; a read error may explain this. The gene calls are TRBV29-1 and TRBJ1-5; 7 bases fit TRBD1. CDR1 is SQVTM, CDR2 ANQGSEA, per germline. The CDR3 sequence is 12 residues long. DNA of the CDR3: TGCAGCGTTGTAGGGGGCAACCAGCCCCAGCATTTT. The encoded protein is CSVVGGNQPQHF. Full variable domain (outside the CDR3, taken from reference TRBV29-1 and TRBJ1-5): SAVISQKPSRDICQRGTSLTIQCQVDSQVTMMFWYRQQPGQSLTLIATANQGSEATYESGFVIDKFPISRPNLTFSTLTVSNMSPEDSSIYLCSVVGGNQPQHFGDGTRLSIL.

The J gene is TRBJ2-1, the V gene TRBV29-1, with 9 nucleotides matching TRBD1. Losses at the gene ends were 5 bases for V and 4 bases for J; bases not matched to a gene: 6. The CDR3 is 14 residues long. CDR1 and CDR2 from the germline V gene are SQVTM and ANQGSEA. CDR3 protein: CSVRDRGFYNEQFF. In nucleotides, the CDR3 is TGCAGCGTTAGAGACAGGGGGTTTTACAATGAGCAGTTCTTC.

The table lists this clonotype with a few counts. The chain employs TRBV27 and TRBJ2-6; D possibly corresponds to TRBD1 (5 bases). The V gene's germline CDR1 is MNHEY and CDR2 SMNVEV (reference sequence). This CDR3 has 19 residues. V was trimmed by 5 bases and J by 0 bases, leaving 20 bases between them. This CDR3 reads CASSPISRAPLSGANVLTF. The CDR3 nucleotides read TGTGCCAGCAGTCCCATCTCCAGGGCGCCCCTCTCTGGGGCCAACGTCCTGACTTTC.

This chain joins TRBV5-1 and TRBJ2-5, with 9 positions matching TRBD1. J gave up 1 base and V 0 bases, and 4 bases lay outside the gene matches. The CDR3 is 16 residues long. The germline V gene has CDR1 SGHRS and CDR2 YFSETQ. This CDR3 reads CASSLGGQGVQETQYF. CDR3 nucleotides: TGCGCCAGCAGCTTGGGGGGACAGGGCGTCCAAGAGACCCAGTACTTC.

As to this clonotype: One junction end does not reproduce the germline sequence, and a read error may be involved. J is TRBJ2-1 and V is TRBV29-1; D might be TRBD1 (5 bases). CDR1 is SQVTM and CDR2 is ANQGSEA in the germline V gene. This CDR3 comprises 13 residues. Written as DNA, the CDR3 is TGCGGCGTTGTGATCAGGGTATTGAATGAGCAGTTCTTC. Its protein product is CGVVIRVLNEQFF.

Only a few counts were recorded for this clonotype. The rearrangement joins TRBV7-2 to TRBJ2-5, with TRBD2 matching 10 bases. This CDR3 spans 17 amino acids. J gave up 5 bases and V 1 base, and 10 bases lay outside the gene matches. Per germline, CDR1 SGHTA and CDR2 FQGNSA. DNA for the CDR3: TGTGCCAGCAGCTTAGGAGTAGGACTAGCGGTTAGGGAGACCCAGTACTTC. Its translation: CASSLGVGLAVRETQYF.

This clonotype showed up just a few times. The junction and the germline gene differ at one end; a read error may be behind it. The chain carries TRBV9 and TRBJ2-7; D is possibly TRBD2 (7 bases). CDR3 length equals 16 residues. Germline V lookup: CDR1 SGDLS, CDR2 YYNGEE. The CDR3 sequence: CASSEKGGASSYEQYF. CDR3 nucleotide sequence: TGTGCCAGCAGCGAAAAGGGGGGGGCGAGCTCCTACGAACAGTACTTC.

The rearrangement joins TRBV28 to TRBJ2-7; TRBD1 aligns across 11 bases. CDR3 size: 15 residues. Germline V gene lookup returns CDR1 MDHEN and CDR2 SYDVKM. V gave up 5 bases and J gave up 6 bases; unmatched junction bases: 9. CDR3 sequence: CASSVSGTGGVEQYF. CDR3 sequence (DNA): TGTGCCAGCAGTGTCTCCGGGACAGGGGGGGTCGAGCAGTACTTC. Full variable domain (rest looked up from reference TRBV28 and TRBJ2-7): DVKVTQSSRYLVKRTGEKVFLECVQDMDHENMFWYRQDPGLGLRLIYFSYDVKMKEKGDIPEGYSVSREKKERFSLILESASTNQTSMYLCASSVSGTGGVEQYFGPGTRLTVT.